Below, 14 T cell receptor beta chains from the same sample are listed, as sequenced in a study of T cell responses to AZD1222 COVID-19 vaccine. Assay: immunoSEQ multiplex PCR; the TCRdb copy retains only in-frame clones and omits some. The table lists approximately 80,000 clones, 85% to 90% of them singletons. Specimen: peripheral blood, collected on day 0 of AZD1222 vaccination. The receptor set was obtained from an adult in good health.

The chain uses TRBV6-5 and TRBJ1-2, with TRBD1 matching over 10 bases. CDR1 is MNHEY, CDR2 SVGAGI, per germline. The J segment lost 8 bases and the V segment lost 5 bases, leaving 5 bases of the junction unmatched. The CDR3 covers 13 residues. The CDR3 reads CASSRQGAEGYTF. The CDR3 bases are TGTGCCAGCAGTAGACAGGGGGCGGAAGGCTACACCTTC.

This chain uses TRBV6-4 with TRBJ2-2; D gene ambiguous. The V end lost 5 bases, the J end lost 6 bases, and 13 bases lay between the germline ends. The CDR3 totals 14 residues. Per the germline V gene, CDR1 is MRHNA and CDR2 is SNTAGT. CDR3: CASSPNSGSGELFF. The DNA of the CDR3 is TGTGCCAGCAGTCCGAATTCCGGGTCCGGGGAGCTGTTTTTT.

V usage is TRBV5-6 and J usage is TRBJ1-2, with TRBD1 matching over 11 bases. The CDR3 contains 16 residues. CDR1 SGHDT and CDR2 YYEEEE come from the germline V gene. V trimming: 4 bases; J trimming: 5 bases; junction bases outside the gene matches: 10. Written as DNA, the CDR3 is TGTGCCAGCAGCACCGGGACAGGGGGTAGGAGTTATGGCTACACCTTC. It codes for CASSTGTGGRSYGYTF.

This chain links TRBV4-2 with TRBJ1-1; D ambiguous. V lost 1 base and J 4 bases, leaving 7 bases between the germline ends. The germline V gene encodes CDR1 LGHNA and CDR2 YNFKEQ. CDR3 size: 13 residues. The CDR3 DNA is TGTGCCAGCAGCCAAGCGGAGGGCACTGAAGCTTTCTTT. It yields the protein CASSQAEGTEAFF.

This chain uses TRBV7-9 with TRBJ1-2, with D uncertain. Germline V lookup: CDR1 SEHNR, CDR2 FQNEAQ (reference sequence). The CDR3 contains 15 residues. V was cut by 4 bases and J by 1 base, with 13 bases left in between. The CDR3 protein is CASSSLGKGNYGYTF. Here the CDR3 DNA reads TGTGCCAGCAGCTCTCTGGGGAAGGGTAACTATGGCTACACCTTC.

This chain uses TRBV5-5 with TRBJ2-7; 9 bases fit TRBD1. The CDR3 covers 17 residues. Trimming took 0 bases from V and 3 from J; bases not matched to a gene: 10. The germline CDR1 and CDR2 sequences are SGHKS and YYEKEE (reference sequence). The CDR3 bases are TGTGCCAGCAGCTTGGGACCGGGGACAGGGTCAATCTACGAGCAGTACTTC. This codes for CASSLGPGTGSIYEQYF.

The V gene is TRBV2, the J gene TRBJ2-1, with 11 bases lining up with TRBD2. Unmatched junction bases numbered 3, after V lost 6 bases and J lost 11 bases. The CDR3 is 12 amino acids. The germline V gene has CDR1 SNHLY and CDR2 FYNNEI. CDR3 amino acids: CASRGTSGKQFF. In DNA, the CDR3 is TGTGCCAGCAGGGGGACTAGCGGAAAGCAGTTCTTC.

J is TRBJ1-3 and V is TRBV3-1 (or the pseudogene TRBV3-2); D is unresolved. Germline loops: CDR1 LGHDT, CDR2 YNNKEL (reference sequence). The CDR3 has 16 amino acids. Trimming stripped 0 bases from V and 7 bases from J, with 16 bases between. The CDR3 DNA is TGTGCCAGCAGCCAAGAGAGTGCCCGGCCTGTGAACACCATATATTTT. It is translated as CASSQESARPVNTIYF.

The CDR3: CASSQDRGRAEAFF. The CDR3 nucleotides read TGCGCCAGCAGCCAGGACAGGGGAAGGGCTGAAGCTTTCTTT. The rearrangement uses TRBV5-1 and TRBJ1-1; 9 bases map to TRBD1. Germline-derived CDR1 and CDR2 are SGHRS and YFSETQ. The J segment lost 6 bases and the V segment lost 4 bases, leaving 7 bases of the junction unmatched. CDR3 size: 14 residues.

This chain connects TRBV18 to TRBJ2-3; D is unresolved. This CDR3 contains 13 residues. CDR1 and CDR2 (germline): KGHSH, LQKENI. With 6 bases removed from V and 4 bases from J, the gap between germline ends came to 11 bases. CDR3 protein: CASSPIFADTQYF. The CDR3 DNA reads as TGTGCCAGCTCTCCCATTTTCGCAGATACGCAGTATTTT.

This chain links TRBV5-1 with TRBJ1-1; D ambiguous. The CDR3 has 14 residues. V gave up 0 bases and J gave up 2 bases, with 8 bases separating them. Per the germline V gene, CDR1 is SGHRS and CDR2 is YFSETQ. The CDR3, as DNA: TGCGCCAGCAGCTTGGGTAACCTTAACACTGAAGCTTTCTTT. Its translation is CASSLGNLNTEAFF.

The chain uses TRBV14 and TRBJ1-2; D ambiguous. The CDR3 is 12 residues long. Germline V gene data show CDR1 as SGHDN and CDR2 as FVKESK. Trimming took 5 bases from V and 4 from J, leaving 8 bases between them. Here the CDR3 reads CASSSSRYGYTF. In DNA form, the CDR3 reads TGTGCCAGCAGCTCGTCCCGCTATGGCTACACCTTC.

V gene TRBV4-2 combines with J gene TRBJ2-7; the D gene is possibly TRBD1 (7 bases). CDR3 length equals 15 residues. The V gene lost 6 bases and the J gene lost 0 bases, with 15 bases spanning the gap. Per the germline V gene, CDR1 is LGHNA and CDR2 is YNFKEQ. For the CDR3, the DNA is TGTGCCAGCAGGGGGGGTTCAGGGGGCTCCTACGAGCAGTACTTC. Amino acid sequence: CASRGGSGGSYEQYF.

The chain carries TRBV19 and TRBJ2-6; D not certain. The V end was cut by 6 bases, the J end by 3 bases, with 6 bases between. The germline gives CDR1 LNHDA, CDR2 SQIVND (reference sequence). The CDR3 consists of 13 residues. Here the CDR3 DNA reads TGTGCCAGTAGCCCCGGTGGGGCCAACGTCCTGACTTTC. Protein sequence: CASSPGGANVLTF. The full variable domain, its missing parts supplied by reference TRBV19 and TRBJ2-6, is DGGITQSPKYLFRKEGQNVTLSCEQNLNHDAMYWYRQDPGQGLRLIYYSQIVNDFQKGDIAEGYSVSREKKESFPLTVTSAQKNPTAFYLCASSPGGANVLTFGAGSRLTVL.